The entry below describes one T cell receptor beta chain. The source of the sample is a study of control samples from healthy donors and cancer patients. This CDR3 comprises 12 residues. V was clipped by 2 bases and J by 3 bases, with 5 bases between them. Profiling relied on immunoSEQ multiplex PCR, and the TCRdb table lists in-frame clones only, not all of them. Of around 200,000 clones in the sample, roughly 91% were seen once. Source material: blood. The sequence derives from a man aged 18 to 35 in good health. This chain links TRBV23-1 with TRBJ2-7; D remains unclear. Being an ORF, TRBV23-1 has a function that is uncertain. CDR3 sequence: CASSQPDYEQYF. CDR3 DNA: TGCGCCAGCAGTCAACCAGACTACGAGCAGTACTTC.